This TCR beta chain was retrieved from a study of PD-1 blockade in classical Hodgkin lymphoma. Whole-study context: Patients had nivolumab dosed at 3 mg/kg, delivered intravenously every 2 weeks.

This CDR3 has 14 residues. Trimming shortened V by 1 base and J by 5 bases, and 12 bases separated the two germline ends. Germline values: CDR1 SGHVT, CDR2 SQSDAQ. As to time point: cycle 4 day 1 (C4D1), after more than five weeks of nivolumab. No patient escaped relapse after autologous stem cell transplantation, and brentuximab vedotin exposure varied. Study-wide points: Relapsed/refractory patients reportedly had lower baseline diversity than newly diagnosed patients. After ASCT, patients who started nivolumab under 1 year later were excluded.

Regarding this clone: Its antigen is undetermined.

Sequenced by immunoSEQ multiplex PCR; TCRdb stores in-frame clones only, minus some. The profile shows 17,000 or so clones, approximately 62% of them singletons. The rearrangement uses TRBV7-4 and TRBJ2-7; D is perhaps TRBD2 (6 bases). The source material was peripheral blood mononuclear cells (PBMCs), sampled before the fourth cycle of nivolumab. This receptor was identified in a human donor with classical Hodgkin lymphoma. CDR3 residues: CASSLGSGVDEQYF. The CDR3 DNA sequence: TGTGCCAGCAGCTTAGGGTCGGGGGTCGACGAGCAGTACTTC.